This TCR beta chain was profiled in a study of CD8 T cells in ankylosing spondylitis. TCRdb reanalysed the 5' RACE reads using MiXCR and keeps one entry per CDR3 protein. Of approximately 220,000 distinct CDR3 sequences detected, over 9.5% appear once; the ten largest clones hold roughly a fifth. The germline CDR1 and CDR2 sequences are DFQATT and SNEGSKA (reference sequence). V was cut by 5 bases and J by 2 bases, with 10 bases left in between. The length of the CDR3 is 13 residues. Many counts were recorded for this clonotype. The V gene is TRBV20-1, the J gene TRBJ1-5; D is uncertain. This clonotype was sampled from a male donor with ankylosing spondylitis or in good health (not recorded which). The sequenced sample was blood, either unsorted or a sorted T cell fraction (not recorded which). Here the CDR3 reads CSARTGGNQPQHF. CDR3 in DNA: TGCAGTGCTCGGACCGGCGGCAATCAGCCCCAGCATTTT.